This T cell receptor beta chain comes out of a study of vaccination effects on CD4 cells after COVID-19. The repertoire was sequenced with immunoSEQ multiplex PCR; TCRdb's copy has only in-frame clones and lacks some. The sample includes 50,000 to 70,000 clones, under 80% of them seen just once. Turning to this clone: No antigen is known for it.

Having been cultured for around ten days, the cells underwent CD4+ T cell isolation. BNT162b2 vaccine or mRNA-1273 vaccine was given to participants in two doses. The material was CD4+ T cells from PBMCs cultured without peptide, obtained after COVID-19 vaccination. The origin of this receptor is a human donor who received a COVID-19 vaccine.

The CDR3 coding sequence is TGTGCCAGCAGTTCCCCGCGCACATCCTTTAGCGATGAGCAGTTCTTC. Its translation is CASSSPRTSFSDEQFF. J is TRBJ2-1 and V is TRBV6-2 or TRBV6-3; tentative D call: TRBD2 (5 bases). This CDR3 region has 16 residues. Germline CDR1 is MNHEY and CDR2 is SVGEGT. V lost 4 bases and J 8 bases, leaving 21 bases between the germline ends.